Listed here is a single T cell receptor (beta chain). This CDR3 spans 18 amino acids. Unmatched junction bases numbered 11, after V lost 3 bases and J lost 1 base. Germline V gene sequence: CDR1 MNHEY, CDR2 SMNVEV (reference sequence). This sample was included in a study of PD-L1 blockade in urothelial cancer. Study-wide background: At 3 weeks (second dose) and 6 weeks after starting treatment, blood was analyzed.

Using immunoSEQ multiplex PCR, the repertoire was profiled, and TCRdb retains in-frame clones only, with some absent. The sample has around 69,000 clones, around 93% seen once. Time point noted: peripheral blood 6 weeks after treatment start. The chain links TRBV27 to TRBJ1-2; TRBD1 aligns across 10 bases. Sample: PBMCs, taken around atezolizumab (anti-PD-L1) treatment. The receptor comes from a woman older than 75 with urothelial cancer. The CDR3 reads CASSFITRRDRGNYGYTF. CDR3 coding DNA: TGTGCCAGCAGTTTCATTACCCGTAGGGACAGGGGTAACTATGGCTACACCTTC.